A selection of T cell receptor beta chains follows, all from one sample in a study of liver allograft versus peripheral blood T cells. TCRdb re-analysed the reads in MiXCR, keeping a single row per CDR3 protein. The sample records 3,500 to 4,500 distinct CDR3 sequences, 13% to 15% being singletons. These receptors were obtained from a human patient who had a liver transplant. Some T cells may trace back to the graft donor. CDR3s include the opening cysteine and the closing phenylalanine or tryptophan. A D gene is named only where the DNA matches it firmly. A row's size may be missing; if present it is once, few, many or a size class.

d_call	clone_size	v_call	j_call	cdr3_aa	cdr3_nt
-	many	TRBV19	TRBJ1-1	CASDGDNTEAFF	TGTGCGTCAGACGGGGACAACACTGAAGCTTTCTTT
TRBD1	-	TRBV6-6	TRBJ2-1	CASSYQGDYNEQFF	TGTGCCAGCAGTTACCAGGGGGACTACAATGAGCAGTTCTTC
TRBD1	medium-sized	TRBV6-2/TRBV6-3	TRBJ1-2	CASSGDRAYGYTF	TGTGCCAGCAGTGGGGACAGGGCCTATGGCTACACCTTC
-	medium-sized	TRBV12-3/TRBV12-4	TRBJ1-6	CASSFSSYNSPLHF	TGTGCCAGCAGTTTCAGCTCCTATAATTCACCCCTCCACTTT
-	many	TRBV5-6	TRBJ2-2	CASSLGGGPGTGELFF	TGTGCCAGCAGCTTGGGAGGCGGTCCCGGAACCGGGGAGCTGTTTTTT
-	medium-sized	TRBV11-2	TRBJ2-1	CASSLGGTGPYNEQFF	TGTGCCAGCAGCTTAGGGGGAACAGGGCCCTACAATGAGCAGTTCTTC
-	many	TRBV5-6	TRBJ1-1	CASSLGAKGPEAFF	TGTGCCAGCAGCTTGGGGGCAAAAGGGCCTGAAGCTTTCTTT
TRBD1	few	TRBV9	TRBJ1-1	CASSEFLGTGLKDTEAFF	TGTGCCAGCAGCGAGTTCCTCGGGACAGGGCTAAAGGACACTGAAGCTTTCTTT
TRBD2	many	TRBV11-2	TRBJ2-7	CASSLGTSGTLVSYEQYF	TGTGCCAGCAGCTTAGGGACTAGCGGGACGTTGGTATCCTACGAGCAGTACTTC
-	-	TRBV5-6	TRBJ2-7	CASSLPGPNSYEQYF	TGTGCCAGCAGCTTGCCGGGGCCCAACTCCTACGAGCAGTACTTC
-	many	TRBV5-6	TRBJ1-5	CASSLGQNSNQPQHF	TGTGCCAGCAGCTTGGGCCAGAATAGCAATCAGCCCCAGCATTTT
TRBD2	many	TRBV7-9	TRBJ2-1	CASSLPFPSGASYNEQFF	TGTGCCAGCAGCTTACCCTTCCCTAGCGGGGCCTCCTACAATGAGCAGTTCTTC
TRBD1	large	TRBV13	TRBJ1-2	CASSWTGDIYGYTF	TGTGCCAGCAGCTGGACAGGGGATATCTATGGCTACACCTTC
TRBD1	medium-sized	TRBV19	TRBJ1-4	CASSISGTGYEKLFF	TGTGCCAGTAGTATATCGGGGACAGGGTATGAAAAACTGTTTTTT
-	many	TRBV3-1	TRBJ2-7	CVSSRTRTSSGEQYF	TGTGTCAGCAGCCGCACAAGGACTTCCAGCGGCGAGCAGTACTTC
-	medium-sized	TRBV20-1	TRBJ1-5	CSARSMGHPSNSNQPQHF	TGCAGTGCTAGAAGTATGGGACATCCTTCTAATAGCAATCAGCCCCAGCATTTT
-	many	TRBV12-3/TRBV12-4	TRBJ2-7	CASSTGPRSYEQYF	TGTGCCAGCAGTACCGGGCCTCGCTCCTACGAGCAGTACTTC
TRBD2	medium-sized	TRBV12-3/TRBV12-4	TRBJ2-7	CASSPVIAGGPYEQYF	TGTGCCAGCAGCCCGGTTATAGCGGGAGGGCCGTACGAGCAGTACTTC
-	medium-sized	TRBV10-3	TRBJ1-6	CAISDGPRSPLHF	TGTGCCATCAGTGACGGACCAAGGTCACCCCTCCACTTT
-	medium-sized	TRBV28	TRBJ2-2	CASSPPRTPGELFF	TGTGCCAGCAGTCCCCCAAGGACACCCGGGGAGCTGTTTTTT
-	medium-sized	TRBV19	TRBJ2-2	CAVGLAGELFF	TGTGCAGTCGGGTTAGCCGGGGAGCTGTTTTTT
-	medium-sized	TRBV6-2/TRBV6-3	TRBJ2-7	CASSRQEYEQYF	TGTGCCAGCAGTCGACAGGAGTACGAGCAGTACTTC
TRBD1	-	TRBV13	TRBJ2-3	CASIPTGESTQYF	TGTGCCAGCATCCCAACAGGGGAGAGTACGCAGTATTTT
-	medium-sized	TRBV27	TRBJ2-7	CASTGPLDEQYF	TGTGCCAGCACCGGGCCCTTGGACGAGCAGTACTTC
TRBD2	medium-sized	TRBV9	TRBJ2-1	CASSDTLAGSEQFF	TGTGCCAGCAGCGATACCCTAGCGGGAAGTGAGCAGTTCTTC
-	few	TRBV5-6	TRBJ1-1	CAIGRGANTEAFF	TGTGCTATAGGGAGAGGGGCGAACACTGAAGCTTTCTTT
-	medium-sized	TRBV28	TRBJ1-3	CASSLLLGLSSGNTIYF	TGTGCCAGCAGTTTACTACTAGGGCTGAGCTCTGGAAACACCATATATTTT
-	-	TRBV19	TRBJ2-3	CASSLYGDTQYF	TGTGCCAGTAGTCTATATGGAGATACGCAGTATTTT
-	large	TRBV14	TRBJ1-5	CASSLQNQPQHF	TGTGCCAGCAGCCTGCAGAATCAGCCCCAGCATTTT